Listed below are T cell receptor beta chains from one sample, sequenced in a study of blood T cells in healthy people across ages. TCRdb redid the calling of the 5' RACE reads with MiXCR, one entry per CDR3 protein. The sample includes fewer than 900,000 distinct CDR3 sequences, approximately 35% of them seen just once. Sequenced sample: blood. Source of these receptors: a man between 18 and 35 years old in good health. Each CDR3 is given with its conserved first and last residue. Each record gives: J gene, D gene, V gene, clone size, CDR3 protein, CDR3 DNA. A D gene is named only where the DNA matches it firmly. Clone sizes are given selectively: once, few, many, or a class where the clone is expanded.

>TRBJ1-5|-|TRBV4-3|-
CASSQDMRGRQPQHF
TGCGCCAGCAGCCAAGATATGCGTGGCAGACAGCCCCAGCATTTT
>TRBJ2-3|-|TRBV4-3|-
CASSQDPGAPDTQYF
TGCGCCAGCAGCCAAGACCCAGGGGCCCCAGATACGCAGTATTTT
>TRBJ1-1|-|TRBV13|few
CASSLEVSEAFF
TGTGCCAGCAGCTTAGAAGTATCTGAAGCTTTCTTT
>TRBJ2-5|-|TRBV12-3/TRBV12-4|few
CASSSSREGETQYF
TGTGCCAGCAGTTCGAGTAGGGAAGGAGAGACCCAGTACTTC
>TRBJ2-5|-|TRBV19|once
CATGRSMGAGYQETQYF
TGTGCCACTGGGAGGAGTATGGGCGCGGGGTACCAAGAGACCCAGTACTTC
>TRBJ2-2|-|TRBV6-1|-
CASSERGPNTGVLFF
TGTGCCAGCAGTGAACGGGGCCCGAACACCGGGGTGCTGTTTTTT
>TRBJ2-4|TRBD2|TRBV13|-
CASSLAGLAVTKNIQYF
TGTGCCAGCAGCCTCGCGGGACTAGCGGTAACCAAAAACATTCAGTACTTC
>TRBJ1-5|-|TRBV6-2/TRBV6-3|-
CASSYDRNQPQHF
TGTGCCAGCAGTTACGACCGAAATCAGCCCCAGCATTTT
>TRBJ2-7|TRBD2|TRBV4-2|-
CASSQEGARAGVYEQYF
TGTGCCAGCAGCCAAGAAGGAGCACGAGCGGGGGTCTACGAGCAGTACTTC
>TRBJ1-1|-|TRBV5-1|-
CASRPLNGGNVGTEAFF
TGCGCCAGCAGGCCCCTGAACGGGGGCAATGTCGGCACTGAAGCTTTCTTT
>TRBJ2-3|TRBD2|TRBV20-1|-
CSAPTGTSGSDTQYF
TGCAGTGCTCCGACCGGGACTAGTGGGTCAGATACGCAGTATTTT
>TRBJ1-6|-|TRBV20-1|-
CSARDGGTSGNSPLHF
TGCAGTGCTAGAGATGGTGGCACTTCGGGGAATTCACCCCTCCACTTT
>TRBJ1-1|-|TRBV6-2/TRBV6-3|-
CASSYNPAQDSYNTEAFF
TGTGCCAGCAGCTACAACCCCGCACAGGACTCCTACAACACTGAAGCTTTCTTT
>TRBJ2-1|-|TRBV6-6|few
CASSYVSREQFF
TGTGCCAGCAGTTACGTGTCGAGGGAGCAGTTCTTC
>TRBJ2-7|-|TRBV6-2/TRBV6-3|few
CASRTDRFAPYEQYF
TGTGCCAGCAGGACGGACAGATTTGCGCCATACGAGCAGTACTTC
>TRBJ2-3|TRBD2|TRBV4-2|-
CASSQTVGLAGTTDTQYF
TGTGCCAGCAGCCAAACCGTCGGACTAGCGGGGACCACAGATACGCAGTATTTT
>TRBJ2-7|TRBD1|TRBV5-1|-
CANSPGQPSSYEQYF
TGCGCCAACAGCCCGGGACAGCCGAGCTCCTACGAGCAGTACTTC
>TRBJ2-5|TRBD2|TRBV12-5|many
CASATGTSYETQYF
TGTGCTAGCGCGACCGGGACTAGTTATGAGACCCAGTACTTC
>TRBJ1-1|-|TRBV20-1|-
CSARVSGSGFGMNTEAFF
TGCAGTGCTAGAGTGTCTGGGTCGGGGTTTGGAATGAACACTGAAGCTTTCTTT
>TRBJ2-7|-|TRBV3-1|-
CASSQGLISHEQYF
TGTGCCAGCAGCCAGGGGCTAATTTCCCACGAGCAGTACTTC
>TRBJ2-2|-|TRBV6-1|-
CASSVVGITGELFF
TGTGCCAGCAGTGTAGTAGGGATCACCGGGGAGCTGTTTTTT
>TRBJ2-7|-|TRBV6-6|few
CAAGRGLAYEQYF
TGTGCCGCCGGAAGGGGTTTGGCCTACGAGCAGTACTTC
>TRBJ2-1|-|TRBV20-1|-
CSADTGGGQIYNEQFF
TGCAGTGCTGACACCGGAGGGGGCCAAATCTACAATGAGCAGTTCTTC
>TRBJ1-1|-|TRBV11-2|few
CASARARENTEAFF
TGTGCCAGCGCTAGGGCGCGGGAGAACACTGAAGCTTTCTTT
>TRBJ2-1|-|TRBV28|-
CASGPGLNNEQFF
TGTGCCAGCGGCCCCGGGCTAAACAATGAGCAGTTCTTC
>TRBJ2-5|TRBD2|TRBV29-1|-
CSGGVRETQYF
TGCAGTGGGGGGGTCCGAGAGACCCAGTACTTC
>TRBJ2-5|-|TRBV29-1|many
CSVGPRGTQYF
TGCAGCGTTGGCCCTCGGGGGACCCAGTACTTC
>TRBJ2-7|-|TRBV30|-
CAWRSSYEQYF
TGTGCCTGGAGAAGCTCCTACGAGCAGTACTTC
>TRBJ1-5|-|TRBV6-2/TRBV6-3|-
CASTLGRYQPQHF
TGTGCCAGCACCTTGGGGAGATATCAGCCCCAGCATTTT